This T cell receptor (beta chain) stems from a study of cytomegalovirus exposure and HLA in healthy donors. Study outcomes and limitations: When a later analysis compared HLA-associated TCR beta chains with equally common others, the HLA-associated chains turned out to be more clonally expanded and to have lower generation probabilities.

Trimming left V 3 bases short and J 3 bases short, with 14 bases between. Looked up from germline, CDR1 is KGHSH and CDR2 is LQKENI. This CDR3 spans 15 amino acids. In regard to this clone: What it binds is unknown.

With 60 Vbeta and 13 Jbeta primers, the PCR was carried out. Clones were read by immunoSEQ multiplex PCR, and TCRdb kept only the in-frame ones, dropping some. This repertoire includes roughly 42,000 clones. The source material was PBMCs. This clonotype was obtained from a young man in good health and CMV-seronegative. The gene calls are TRBV18 and TRBJ1-1, with D unresolved. CDR3 bases: TGTGCCAGCTCACCCAGCCGGGGTACGGACACTGAAGCTTTCTTT. Protein: CASSPSRGTDTEAFF.